These T cell receptor beta chains were read from a single sample in a study of blood T cell repertoires in COVID-19. Profiled with immunoSEQ multiplex PCR; TCRdb holds only in-frame clones, not every one. The table shows about 150,000 clones, with roughly 78% occurring only once. The source material was peripheral blood. The receptors originated from a human donor with acute or convalescent COVID-19. The donor label of this sample is uncertain. Each CDR3 is given with its conserved first and last residue. The D gene is left open where the match is weak. Some rows have no size entry. The others give once, few or many, or a class for an expanded clone.

clone_size: once; j_call: TRBJ1-4; d_call: -; v_call: TRBV27; cdr3_aa: CASSPDADQGNEKLFF; cdr3_nt: TGTGCCAGCAGTCCCGATGCGGATCAAGGTAATGAAAAACTGTTTTTT
clone_size: few; j_call: TRBJ2-3; d_call: -; v_call: TRBV10-1; cdr3_aa: CASSESGRADTQYF; cdr3_nt: TGCGCCAGCAGTGAGTCTGGGAGAGCAGATACGCAGTATTTT
clone_size: -; j_call: TRBJ2-5; d_call: TRBD1; v_call: TRBV6-5; cdr3_aa: CASWDRTQETQYF; cdr3_nt: TGTGCCAGCTGGGACAGGACGCAAGAGACCCAGTACTTC
clone_size: -; j_call: TRBJ1-5; d_call: -; v_call: TRBV6-4; cdr3_aa: CASSAQAGYNQPQHF; cdr3_nt: TGTGCCAGCAGTGCCCAGGCAGGGTACAATCAGCCCCAGCATTTT
clone_size: few; j_call: TRBJ1-4; d_call: -; v_call: TRBV7-2; cdr3_aa: CASSLVGTPTLPLEKLFF; cdr3_nt: TGTGCCAGCAGCTTAGTTGGGACACCTACCTTACCCCTTGAAAAACTGTTTTTT
clone_size: few; j_call: TRBJ1-1; d_call: -; v_call: TRBV14; cdr3_aa: CASSQSRWAWRHTEAFF; cdr3_nt: TGTGCCAGCAGCCAATCAAGATGGGCGTGGCGACACACTGAAGCTTTCTTT
clone_size: -; j_call: TRBJ1-1; d_call: TRBD1; v_call: TRBV5-6; cdr3_aa: CASSSGQGATEAFF; cdr3_nt: TGTGCCAGCAGCTCCGGACAGGGGGCAACTGAAGCTTTCTTT
clone_size: -; j_call: TRBJ1-2; d_call: -; v_call: TRBV5-1; cdr3_aa: CASSQTGLSYGYTF; cdr3_nt: TGCGCCAGCAGCCAGACAGGTCTAAGCTATGGCTACACCTTC
clone_size: -; j_call: TRBJ2-5; d_call: TRBD2; v_call: TRBV11-2; cdr3_aa: CASRSGGQETQYF; cdr3_nt: TGTGCCAGCAGGAGCGGGGGCCAAGAGACCCAGTACTTC
clone_size: -; j_call: TRBJ1-2; d_call: -; v_call: TRBV11-2; cdr3_aa: CASSLVAGLERGYTF; cdr3_nt: TGTGCCAGCAGCTTAGTGGCCGGTCTTGAGAGGGGCTACACCTTC
clone_size: -; j_call: TRBJ1-1; d_call: -; v_call: TRBV7-9; cdr3_aa: CASSLVTGRVTEAFF; cdr3_nt: TGTGCCAGCAGCTTAGTAACAGGGAGGGTCACTGAAGCTTTCTTT
clone_size: -; j_call: TRBJ2-3; d_call: TRBD2; v_call: TRBV5-1; cdr3_aa: CASSYGGADPTDTQYF; cdr3_nt: TGCGCCAGCAGCTACGGGGGGGCTGATCCCACAGATACGCAGTATTTT
clone_size: -; j_call: TRBJ1-2; d_call: -; v_call: TRBV3-1/TRBV3-2; cdr3_aa: CASSQDTRGANYGYTF; cdr3_nt: TGTGCCAGCAGCCAAGATACCCGGGGGGCCAACTATGGCTACACCTTC
clone_size: -; j_call: TRBJ2-1; d_call: -; v_call: TRBV7-8; cdr3_aa: CASSLGASSYNEQFF; cdr3_nt: TGTGCCAGCAGCTTAGGTGCGAGCTCCTACAATGAGCAGTTCTTC
clone_size: -; j_call: TRBJ2-2; d_call: -; v_call: TRBV6-1; cdr3_aa: CASSEAKRALRDTGELFF; cdr3_nt: TGTGCCAGCAGTGAAGCGAAAAGGGCCCTGCGGGACACCGGGGAGCTGTTTTTT
clone_size: -; j_call: TRBJ2-7; d_call: TRBD1; v_call: TRBV5-1; cdr3_aa: CASSLTQGQGSYEQYF; cdr3_nt: TGCGCCAGCAGCTTGACCCAGGGACAGGGTTCCTACGAGCAGTACTTC
clone_size: -; j_call: TRBJ2-5; d_call: TRBD1; v_call: TRBV5-5; cdr3_aa: CASSSPPGTVQETQYF; cdr3_nt: TGTGCCAGCAGCTCGCCCCCCGGGACAGTCCAAGAGACCCAGTACTTC
clone_size: -; j_call: TRBJ1-3; d_call: -; v_call: TRBV4-2; cdr3_aa: CASSQVQGGISEAGNTIYF; cdr3_nt: TGTGCCAGCAGCCAAGTCCAAGGGGGTATCTCAGAGGCTGGAAACACCATATATTTT
clone_size: -; j_call: TRBJ1-1; d_call: -; v_call: TRBV27; cdr3_aa: CASSLGTLRGTEAFF; cdr3_nt: TGTGCCAGCAGTCTAGGCACTCTCAGGGGCACTGAAGCTTTCTTT
clone_size: -; j_call: TRBJ1-3; d_call: TRBD1; v_call: TRBV6-5; cdr3_aa: CASQGAGGNTIYF; cdr3_nt: TGTGCCAGCCAGGGGGCAGGTGGAAACACCATATATTTT
clone_size: once; j_call: TRBJ2-2; d_call: -; v_call: TRBV5-1; cdr3_aa: CASSLLQGNTGELFF; cdr3_nt: TGCGCCAGCAGCTTGTTACAGGGGAACACCGGGGAGCTGTTTTTT
clone_size: -; j_call: TRBJ1-5; d_call: TRBD1; v_call: TRBV6-5; cdr3_aa: CASRRTGDNQPQHF; cdr3_nt: TGTGCCAGCAGACGGACAGGGGATAATCAGCCCCAGCATTTT
clone_size: -; j_call: TRBJ1-6; d_call: -; v_call: TRBV6-5; cdr3_aa: CASTPQRERSPLHF; cdr3_nt: TGTGCCAGCACCCCTCAGAGGGAAAGATCACCCCTCCACTTT
clone_size: -; j_call: TRBJ2-2; d_call: TRBD2; v_call: TRBV4-3; cdr3_aa: CASSQLTSGGAGELFF; cdr3_nt: TGCGCCAGCAGCCAATTGACTAGCGGGGGGGCCGGGGAGCTGTTTTTT
clone_size: -; j_call: TRBJ1-3; d_call: TRBD1; v_call: TRBV5-4; cdr3_aa: CASSKDRTRGNTIYF; cdr3_nt: TGTGCCAGCAGCAAGGACAGGACCCGCGGAAACACCATATATTTT
clone_size: once; j_call: TRBJ2-3; d_call: -; v_call: TRBV5-1; cdr3_aa: CASSPSPGLEGGTQYF; cdr3_nt: TGCGCCAGCAGCCCCTCACCTGGACTGGAAGGGGGTACGCAGTATTTT
clone_size: few; j_call: TRBJ2-7; d_call: TRBD1; v_call: TRBV5-4; cdr3_aa: CASYRPNLDRGGILF; cdr3_nt: TGTGCCAGCTATCGACCCAACTTGGACAGGGGAGGTATTCTGTTC
clone_size: -; j_call: TRBJ2-5; d_call: -; v_call: TRBV27; cdr3_aa: CASETQGGTQYF; cdr3_nt: TGTGCCAGCGAAACCCAGGGAGGGACCCAGTACTTC
clone_size: -; j_call: TRBJ1-6; d_call: -; v_call: TRBV5-1; cdr3_aa: CASSFNSGNLASPLHF; cdr3_nt: TGCGCCAGCAGCTTTAATTCCGGGAATCTGGCCTCACCCCTCCACTTT
clone_size: -; j_call: TRBJ1-4; d_call: TRBD1; v_call: TRBV4-1; cdr3_aa: CASSQGGQDSQKLFF; cdr3_nt: TGCGCCAGCAGCCAAGGAGGACAGGACTCACAGAAACTGTTTTTT
clone_size: -; j_call: TRBJ1-2; d_call: -; v_call: TRBV3-1/TRBV3-2; cdr3_aa: CASSPSRLGGGYTF; cdr3_nt: TGTGCCAGCAGCCCATCTCGCTTAGGAGGGGGCTACACCTTC